This passage covers 32 T cell receptor beta chains from one sample sequenced in a study of OX40 agonist ivuxolimab in advanced cancers. Some clones are missing from TCRdb's copy, which holds only in-frame ones; the method was immunoSEQ multiplex PCR. This table has under 45,000 clones, 81% appearing once. The input for sequencing was CD4+ or CD8+ T cells sorted from blood, taken in a trial of the OX40 agonist ivuxolimab. These TCRs come from an adult with an advanced solid tumor such as melanoma, head and neck, liver or kidney cancer.

The J gene is TRBJ2-3, the V gene TRBV14, with 14 bases identical to TRBD2. The CDR3 consists of 17 residues. J gave up 0 bases and V 4 bases, and 3 bases lay outside the gene matches. The germline V gene has CDR1 SGHDN and CDR2 FVKESK. The CDR3 here is CASSRLAGGISTDTQYF. DNA of the CDR3: TGTGCCAGCAGCCGACTAGCGGGAGGGATTAGCACAGATACGCAGTATTTT. Variable domain in full (rest from reference TRBV14 and TRBJ2-3): EAGVTQFPSHSVIEKGQTVTLRCDPISGHDNLYWYRRVMGKEIKFLLHFVKESKQDESGMPNNRFLAERTGGTYSTLKVQPAELEDSGVYFCASSRLAGGISTDTQYFGPGTRLTVL.

CDR3 coding DNA: TGTGCCAGCGACAGGTACCCAGATACGCAGTATTTT. The encoded protein is CASDRYPDTQYF. The chain employs TRBV2 and TRBJ2-3, with a tentative D call TRBD1 (6 bases). Trimming took off 8 bases at V and 4 bases at J, with 10 bases between the two ends. The germline V gene encodes CDR1 SNHLY and CDR2 FYNNEI. The CDR3 sequence is 12 residues long.

A single count supports this clone. The V and J genes are TRBV29-1 and TRBJ1-5; no firm D call. In germline, CDR1 is SQVTM, CDR2 ANQGSEA. CDR3 length: 15 amino acids. Trimming took off 0 bases at V and 7 bases at J, with 16 bases between the two ends. The CDR3 region has the DNA TGCAGCGTTGAAGAAGAGGAATTGGCAAGGCAGCCCCAGCATTTT. Protein product: CSVEEEELARQPQHF.

The chain links TRBV7-3 to TRBJ2-3, with D perhaps TRBD2 (5 bases). Per germline, CDR1 SGHTA and CDR2 FQGTGA. The V and J ends lost 4 bases and 7 bases respectively, with 15 bases between them. The CDR3 runs 14 residues. CDR3 sequence reads: CASSSPGLRHTQYF. DNA for the CDR3: TGTGCCAGCAGCTCCCCAGGACTGAGGCATACGCAGTATTTT. The whole variable domain, remainder taken from reference TRBV7-3 and TRBJ2-3, is GAGVSQTPSNKVTEKGKYVELRCDPISGHTALYWYRQSLGQGPEFLIYFQGTGAADDSGLPNDRFFAVRPEGSVSTLKIQRTERGDSAVYLCASSSPGLRHTQYFGPGTRLTVL.

This chain uses TRBV7-9 with TRBJ2-2, with TRBD2 identical over 11 bases. Trimming cost V 4 bases and J 4 bases; bases outside gene matches: 5. Germline lookup yields CDR1 SEHNR and CDR2 FQNEAQ (reference sequence). The CDR3 spans 16 residues. In DNA, the CDR3 is TGTGCCAGCAGCTCCACTAGCGGGAGAGGCACCGGGGAGCTGTTTTTT. Its translation: CASSSTSGRGTGELFF.

The V and J genes are TRBV14 and TRBJ2-7; TRBD2 agrees at 13 bases. The CDR3 is made up of 15 amino acids. With 4 bases clipped from V and 3 bases from J, the junction kept 3 bases outside the gene matches. CDR1 is SGHDN, CDR2 FVKESK, per germline. CDR3 sequence reads: CASSRGTSGIYEQYF. CDR3 sequence (DNA): TGTGCCAGCAGCCGGGGGACTAGCGGGATCTACGAGCAGTACTTC.

CDR3 region: CASSFPGQGRDGYTF. For the CDR3, the DNA is TGTGCCAGCAGCTTTCCGGGACAGGGGAGGGATGGCTACACCTTC. The V and J genes are TRBV4-2 and TRBJ1-2, with 10 bases matching TRBD1. The CDR3 extends over 15 amino acids. The germline V gene has CDR1 LGHNA and CDR2 YNFKEQ. V was clipped by 5 bases and J by 6 bases; unmatched bases: 9.

V gene TRBV2 combines with J gene TRBJ2-1; 9 bases map to TRBD2. The germline V gene has CDR1 SNHLY and CDR2 FYNNEI. The CDR3 covers 18 residues. V was pared by 2 bases and J by 0 bases, with 8 bases of the junction left unmatched. Here the CDR3 DNA reads TGTGCCAGCAGTGAACTAGCGGGATTGGTAGGCTCCTACAATGAGCAGTTCTTC. Amino acids: CASSELAGLVGSYNEQFF.

The V and J genes are TRBV6-5 and TRBJ1-1, with D maybe TRBD1 (5 bases). V lost 6 bases, J lost 4 bases, and 9 bases lay in between. Germline V gene sequence: CDR1 MNHEY, CDR2 SVGAGI. This CDR3 contains 12 residues. CDR3 region: CASSRGTTEAFF. CDR3 DNA sequence: TGTGCCAGCAGCCGGGGGACCACTGAAGCTTTCTTT.

The chain joins TRBV2 to TRBJ2-1; 9 bases fit TRBD2. V lost 5 bases and J lost 5; bases outside the gene matches: 7. Germline-derived CDR1 and CDR2 are SNHLY and FYNNEI. CDR3 length equals 15 residues. The CDR3: CASSKGTSWDNEQFF. CDR3 in DNA: TGTGCCAGCAGTAAAGGGACTAGCTGGGACAATGAGCAGTTCTTC.

The chain combines TRBV11-3 with TRBJ2-3; D is uncertain. Trimming left V 1 base short and J 0 bases short, with 8 bases between. CDR1 is SGHNT, CDR2 YENEEA, per germline. This CDR3 comprises 15 residues. CDR3 loop: CASSLGGVSTDTQYF. CDR3 sequence (DNA): TGTGCCAGCAGCTTAGGTGGGGTGAGCACAGATACGCAGTATTTT.

The gene calls are TRBV18 and TRBJ2-7; D perhaps matches TRBD1 (5 bases). From germline, CDR1 is KGHSH and CDR2 LQKENI. The CDR3 spans 17 residues. V was cut by 3 bases and J by 3 bases, with 21 bases left in between. The CDR3 region is CASSPGREAPNFYEQYF. The CDR3 bases are TGTGCCAGCTCACCGGGCAGGGAAGCTCCTAATTTCTACGAGCAGTACTTC.

V and J are TRBV27 and TRBJ1-4, with D hard to call. The CDR3 has 13 residues. Germline V gene data show CDR1 as MNHEY and CDR2 as SMNVEV (reference sequence). Trimming removed 6 bases at V and 5 bases at J, with 10 bases between. The DNA for the CDR3 is TGTGCCAGCAGCGTCCAACAGAATGAAAAACTGTTTTTT. Translated, it gives CASSVQQNEKLFF.

J is TRBJ2-1 and V is TRBV7-9; the D gene is possibly TRBD2 (5 bases). The germline gives CDR1 SEHNR, CDR2 FQNEAQ (reference sequence). V dropped 5 bases and J dropped 6 bases, with 11 bases sitting between them. The CDR3 loop spans 13 amino acids. CDR3 nucleotides: TGTGCCAGCAGCCCTGGGAGTCTCAATGAGCAGTTCTTC. Translation gives CASSPGSLNEQFF.

This sequence joins TRBV7-3 and TRBJ2-5; D call uncertain. The V and J ends lost 5 bases and 2 bases respectively, with 12 bases between them. CDR3 size: 14 residues. Looked up from germline, CDR1 is SGHTA and CDR2 is FQGTGA. The chain's CDR3 is CASSPSHQQETQYF. CDR3 nucleotides: TGTGCCAGCAGCCCCAGCCACCAACAAGAGACCCAGTACTTC.

This clone was detected a few times. This chain links TRBV7-9 with TRBJ2-1, with D perhaps matching TRBD2 (5 bases). The CDR3 is made up of 15 amino acids. Trimming took off 1 base at V and 3 bases at J, with 10 bases between the two ends. CDR1 SEHNR and CDR2 FQNEAQ come from the germline V gene (reference sequence). The DNA for the CDR3 is TGTGCCAGCAGCTTAGAGGGAGAGGGCTACAATGAGCAGTTCTTC. Its protein product is CASSLEGEGYNEQFF.

The rearrangement links TRBV5-4 to TRBJ2-3, with 7 bases lining up with TRBD2. Germline V lookup: CDR1 SGHNT, CDR2 YYREEE (reference sequence). The trim removed 0 bases at V and 5 bases at J, leaving 6 bases unmatched. The CDR3 is made up of 15 amino acids. CDR3 coding DNA: TGTGCCAGCAGCTTGGAACGGGAGGCTGGAGATACGCAGTATTTT. Translation: CASSLEREAGDTQYF.

This clone has only a few counts. V is TRBV5-6 and J is TRBJ2-3; TRBD1 is a possible D gene (5 bases). V lost 2 bases and J lost 7, with 11 bases in between. There are 13 residues in the CDR3. Germline CDR1 SGHDT, CDR2 YYEEEE. The CDR3 bases are TGTGCCAGCAGCTTTGGACATACTTATACGCAGTATTTT. This sequence encodes CASSFGHTYTQYF.

The V and J genes are TRBV5-1 and TRBJ1-2; D unclear. The CDR3 is 13 amino acids. Germline V gives CDR1 SGHRS, CDR2 YFSETQ. V was shortened by 0 bases and J by 3 bases, with 6 bases between the two germline ends. The CDR3 sequence is CASSLDGYYGYTF. The CDR3 nucleotides are TGCGCCAGCAGCTTGGATGGATACTATGGCTACACCTTC.

J is TRBJ2-7 and V is TRBV7-7; 11 bases are shared with TRBD1. Germline V gives CDR1 SSHAT, CDR2 FNYEAQ (reference sequence). The CDR3 spans 14 residues. The V gene end was trimmed by 5 bases and the J gene end by 4 bases; junction bases not matched to a gene: 4. DNA of the CDR3: TGTGCCAGCAGCCCCGGGACAGGGGGATACGAGCAGTACTTC. Its translation is CASSPGTGGYEQYF.

The rearrangement joins TRBV5-1 to TRBJ2-1; the match to TRBD2 covers 10 bases. V lost 4 bases and J lost 7; bases outside the gene matches: 8. CDR3 length equals 15 residues. Germline-derived CDR1 and CDR2 are SGHRS and YFSETQ. CDR3 residues: CASSRLAGVVNEQFF. CDR3 DNA: TGCGCCAGCAGCCGTCTAGCGGGAGTTGTAAATGAGCAGTTCTTC.

The V gene is TRBV5-1, the J gene TRBJ1-1; unclear D gene. V shed 6 bases and J shed 4 bases, with 16 bases lying between them. Looked up from germline, CDR1 is SGHRS and CDR2 is YFSETQ. The CDR3 loop spans 14 amino acids. CDR3 amino acids: CASTPGNGGTEAFF. CDR3 nucleotides: TGCGCCAGCACACCCGGGAACGGCGGCACTGAAGCTTTCTTT.

The chain links TRBV10-3 to TRBJ1-4; unclear D gene. This CDR3 spans 13 amino acids. Germline CDR1 is ENHRY and CDR2 is SYGVKD. The V gene lost 10 bases and the J gene lost 3 bases, with 12 bases spanning the gap. DNA of the CDR3: TGTGCCACCAGGACCGCTTCTAATGAAAAACTGTTTTTT. It yields the protein CATRTASNEKLFF.

In its sample, this clone was seen a few times. This chain uses TRBV20-1 with TRBJ1-4, with D uncertain. Germline V CDR1 and CDR2: DFQATT, SNEGSKA (reference sequence). V dropped 3 bases and J dropped 5 bases, with 4 bases sitting between them. The CDR3 is made up of 11 amino acids. The CDR3 here is CSASFNEKLFF. The DNA for the CDR3 is TGCAGTGCTAGTTTCAATGAAAAACTGTTTTTT.

The J gene is TRBJ1-1, the V gene TRBV7-9; unclear D gene. V lost 5 bases to trimming and J lost 1 base, with 5 bases between them. CDR3 length: 12 residues. CDR1 and CDR2 (germline): SEHNR, FQNEAQ (reference sequence). The CDR3 sequence is CASSRGNTEAFF. The CDR3 DNA reads as TGTGCCAGCAGCCGGGGGAACACTGAAGCTTTCTTT.

The rearrangement uses TRBV6-4 and TRBJ2-7; D is ambiguous. V was shortened by 0 bases and J by 5 bases, with 2 bases between the two germline ends. The germline V gene encodes CDR1 MRHNA and CDR2 SNTAGT. The CDR3 has 11 amino acids. This CDR3 is CASSDSNEQYF. The CDR3 DNA sequence: TGTGCCAGCAGTGACTCGAACGAGCAGTACTTC.

This clone occurred once. At the DNA level, this CDR3 is encoded by other sequences in the same sample as well. The chain joins TRBV7-2 to TRBJ2-7; perhaps TRBD2 as D (6 bases). Trimming took 1 base from V and 4 from J, leaving 20 bases between them. This CDR3 region has 17 residues. The V gene's germline CDR1 is SGHTA and CDR2 FQGNSA. CDR3 coding DNA: TGTGCCAGCAGCTTAGTACCGACGGGGGTGGGTGGGTACGAGCAGTACTTC. Amino acid sequence: CASSLVPTGVGGYEQYF.

The chain is built from TRBV11-2 and TRBJ2-7; D is perhaps TRBD1 or TRBD2 (6 bases each). CDR1 is SGHAT, CDR2 FQNNGV, per germline. The V end lost 5 bases, the J end lost 9 bases, and 17 bases lay between the germline ends. This CDR3 is 13 amino acids long. CDR3 protein: CASSLHRGRRQYF. The DNA of the CDR3 is TGTGCCAGCAGCCTACATCGGGGGCGAAGGCAGTACTTC.

V gene TRBV5-1 combines with J gene TRBJ2-7; 11 positions agree with TRBD2. CDR3 length equals 13 residues. J gave up 8 bases and V 4 bases, and 5 bases lay outside the gene matches. Germline CDR1 is SGHRS and CDR2 is YFSETQ. In DNA form, the CDR3 reads TGCGCCAGCAGCCTAACGACTAGCGGGAAGCAGTACGTC. As protein: CASSLTTSGKQYV.

There are a few counts of this clone. This sample includes further DNA sequences coding for the same CDR3. V gene TRBV30 combines with J gene TRBJ2-7; 7 nucleotides match TRBD2. The CDR3 consists of 11 residues. Trimming removed 2 bases from V and 7 bases from J; junction bases left unmatched: 2. Germline V gene lookup returns CDR1 GTSNPN and CDR2 SVGIG (reference sequence). The CDR3 sequence is CAWSWGGEQYV. The CDR3, as DNA: TGTGCCTGGAGTTGGGGGGGGGAGCAGTACGTC.

This clone was seen more than once but under ten times. The rearrangement uses TRBV4-2 and TRBJ1-4; a weak D match, TRBD1 (6 bases). This CDR3 has 14 residues. Germline V gives CDR1 LGHNA, CDR2 YNFKEQ. V lost 4 bases, J lost 6 bases, and 12 bases lay in between. CDR3 amino acids: CASSLSGQYEKLFF. The CDR3 region has the DNA TGTGCCAGCAGCCTAAGTGGACAGTATGAAAAACTGTTTTTT.

The chain employs TRBV6-5 and TRBJ2-2, with TRBD1 as a possible D gene (5 bases). The CDR3 totals 15 residues. Germline values: CDR1 MNHEY, CDR2 SVGAGI. Deletions cut 6 bases from V and 6 bases from J, with 17 bases between. The CDR3 sequence: CASRRQRIVAGELFF. CDR3 bases: TGTGCCAGCAGAAGACAGCGCATTGTTGCCGGGGAGCTGTTTTTT.